The T cell receptor (beta chain) described here comes from a study of early T cells in non-severe SARS-CoV-2 infection. Regarding the study as a whole: Anti-spike CD8 specificities were favored by VDJdb matching, whose results missed private and CD4 specificities.

The CDR3 totals 13 residues. The trim removed 7 bases at V and 2 bases at J, leaving 3 bases unmatched. The germline gives CDR1 SQVTM, CDR2 ANQGSEA. This clonotype was seen many times. Antigen: not known. Unique molecular identifiers tagged individual cDNA molecules. TCRdb passed the 5' RACE reads through MiXCR, listing each CDR3 protein once. The table lists some 66,000 distinct CDR3 sequences, over 10% of them singletons. This clonotype was sampled from an adult who was a healthcare worker with PCR-confirmed SARS-CoV-2 infection or an uninfected control (not recorded which). The chain recombines TRBV29-1 with TRBJ2-2; 8 positions match TRBD2. Sequencing was carried out using whole blood. The CDR3 loop reads CSASGSNTGELFF. CDR3 DNA: TGCAGCGCAAGCGGGAGTAACACCGGGGAGCTGTTTTTT.